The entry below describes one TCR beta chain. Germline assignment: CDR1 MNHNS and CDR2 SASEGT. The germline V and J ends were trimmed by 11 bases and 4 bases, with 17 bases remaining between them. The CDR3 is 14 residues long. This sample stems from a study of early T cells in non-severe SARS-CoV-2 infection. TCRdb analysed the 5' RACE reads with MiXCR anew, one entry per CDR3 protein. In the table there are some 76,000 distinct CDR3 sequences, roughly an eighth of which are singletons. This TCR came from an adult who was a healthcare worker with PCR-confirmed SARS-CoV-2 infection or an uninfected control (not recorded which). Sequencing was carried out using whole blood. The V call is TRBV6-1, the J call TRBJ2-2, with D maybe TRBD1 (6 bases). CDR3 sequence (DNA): TGTGCCGGGTTACAGGGCGTTAGCACCGGGGAGCTGTTTTTT. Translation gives CAGLQGVSTGELFF.